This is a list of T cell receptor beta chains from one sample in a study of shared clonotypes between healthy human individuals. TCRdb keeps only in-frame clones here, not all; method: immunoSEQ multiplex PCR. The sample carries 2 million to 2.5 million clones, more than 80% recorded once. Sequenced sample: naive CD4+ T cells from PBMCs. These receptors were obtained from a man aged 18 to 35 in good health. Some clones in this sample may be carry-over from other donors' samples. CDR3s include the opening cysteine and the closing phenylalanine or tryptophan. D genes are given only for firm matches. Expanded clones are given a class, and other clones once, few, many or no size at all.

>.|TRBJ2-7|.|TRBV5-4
TGTGCCAGCAGCTTGTTCGGTGCTTACGAGCAGTACTTC
CASSLFGAYEQYF
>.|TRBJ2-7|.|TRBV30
TGTGCCTGGAGTGATTCCGAGCAGTACTTC
CAWSDSEQYF
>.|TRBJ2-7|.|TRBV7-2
TGTGCCAGCAGCTTAGGACTGAATTACGAGCAGTACTTC
CASSLGLNYEQYF
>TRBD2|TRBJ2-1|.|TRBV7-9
TGTGCCAGCAGTTCTACTAGCGGCAATGAGCAGTTCTTC
CASSSTSGNEQFF
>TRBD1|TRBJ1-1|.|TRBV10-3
TGTGCCATCAGTGAGGCCGGGACAGCGAACACTGAAGCTTTCTTT
CAISEAGTANTEAFF
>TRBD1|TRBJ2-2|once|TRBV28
TGTGCCAGCAAACAGGGGGCGCGGGGCACCGGGGAGCTGTTTTTT
CASKQGARGTGELFF
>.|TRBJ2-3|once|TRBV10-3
TGTGCCATCAGTGACCGGGCAGATACGCAGTATTTT
CAISDRADTQYF
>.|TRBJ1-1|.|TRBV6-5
TGTGCCAGCAGCTCCCCTCAGCGAGAAGCTTTCTTT
CASSSPQREAFF
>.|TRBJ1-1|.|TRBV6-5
TGTGCCAGCAGTTATACGGGGTTCCGTCTAAGCGAAGCTTTCTTT
CASSYTGFRLSEAFF
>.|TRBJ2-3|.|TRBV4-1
TGCGCCAGCAGAATAGCGCTCCCGAGCACAGATACGCAGTATTTT
CASRIALPSTDTQYF
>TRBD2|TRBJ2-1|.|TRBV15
TGTGCCACCCGGGGACTAGCGGTCTACAATGAGCAGTTCTTC
CATRGLAVYNEQFF
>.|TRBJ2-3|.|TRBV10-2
TGCGCCAGCAGCCCCGGTAGCTCTAGCACAGATACGCAGTATTTT
CASSPGSSSTDTQYF
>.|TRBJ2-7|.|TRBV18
TGTGCCAGCTCACTCGGAGGGCAGGGCTACGAGCAGTACTTC
CASSLGGQGYEQYF
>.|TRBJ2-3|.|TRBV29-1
TGCAGCGTTGAACGGGGCACAGATACGCAGTATTTT
CSVERGTDTQYF
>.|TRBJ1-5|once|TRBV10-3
TGTGCCATCAGTGGGCAGCTTGGGAGCAATCAGCCCCAGCATTTT
CAISGQLGSNQPQHF
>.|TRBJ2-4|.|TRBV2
TGTGCCAGCAGTGGGTTTTTGGGGAATACGGACATTCAGTACTTC
CASSGFLGNTDIQYF
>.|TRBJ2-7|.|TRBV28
TGTGCCAGCAGTTTCGGCAGGGACTTGGAGCAGTACTTC
CASSFGRDLEQYF
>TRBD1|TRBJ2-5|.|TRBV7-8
TGTGCCAGCAGCTCTCATCAAGGGGGCTGGGATGAGACCCAGTACTTC
CASSSHQGGWDETQYF
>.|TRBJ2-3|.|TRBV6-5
TGTGCCAGCAAAGACCTCACAGATACGCAGTATTTT
CASKDLTDTQYF
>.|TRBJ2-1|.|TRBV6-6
TGTGCCAGCAGTTACGGCGGAGCCTACAATGAGCAGTTCTTC
CASSYGGAYNEQFF
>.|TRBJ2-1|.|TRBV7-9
TGTGCCAGCAGCTTAGCGGGCGGAAGAACCTACAATGAGCAGTTCTTC
CASSLAGGRTYNEQFF
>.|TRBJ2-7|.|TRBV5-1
TGCGCCAGCAGCCAAACGCCTGAGTACGAGCAGTACTTC
CASSQTPEYEQYF
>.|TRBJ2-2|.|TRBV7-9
TGTGCCAGCAGCTTGGCTGGGGAGCTGTTTTTT
CASSLAGELFF
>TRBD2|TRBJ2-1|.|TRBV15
TGTGCCACCAGGGCTAGAGGACTAGCGGGGGATGAGCAGTTCTTC
CATRARGLAGDEQFF
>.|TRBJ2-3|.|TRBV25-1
TGTGCCAGCAGTGAATTTGACTCGACAGATACGCAGTATTTT
CASSEFDSTDTQYF
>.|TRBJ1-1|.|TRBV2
TGTGCCAACCGGACGGGCCCGATTTTGGGAACTGAAGCTTTCTTT
CANRTGPILGTEAFF
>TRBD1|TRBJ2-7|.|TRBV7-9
TGTGCCAGCAGCCCCGGACAGGCCTCCGCCTACGAGCAGTACTTC
CASSPGQASAYEQYF
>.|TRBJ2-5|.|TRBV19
TGTGCCAGTAGTATAGGGCCTCTGGGGTCAGAGACCCAGTACTTC
CASSIGPLGSETQYF